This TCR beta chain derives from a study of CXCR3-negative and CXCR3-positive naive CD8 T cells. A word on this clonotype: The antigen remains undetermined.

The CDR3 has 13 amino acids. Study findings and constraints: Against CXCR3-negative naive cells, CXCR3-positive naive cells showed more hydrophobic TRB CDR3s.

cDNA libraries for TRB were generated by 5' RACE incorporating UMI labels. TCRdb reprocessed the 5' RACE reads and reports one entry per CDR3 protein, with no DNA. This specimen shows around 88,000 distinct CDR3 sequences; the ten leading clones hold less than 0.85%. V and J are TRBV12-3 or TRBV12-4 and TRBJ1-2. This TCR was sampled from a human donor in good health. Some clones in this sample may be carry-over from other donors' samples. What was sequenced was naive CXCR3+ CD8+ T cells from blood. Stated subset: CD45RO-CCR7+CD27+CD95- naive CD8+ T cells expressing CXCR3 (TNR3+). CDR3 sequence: CASSLRTDYGYTF.